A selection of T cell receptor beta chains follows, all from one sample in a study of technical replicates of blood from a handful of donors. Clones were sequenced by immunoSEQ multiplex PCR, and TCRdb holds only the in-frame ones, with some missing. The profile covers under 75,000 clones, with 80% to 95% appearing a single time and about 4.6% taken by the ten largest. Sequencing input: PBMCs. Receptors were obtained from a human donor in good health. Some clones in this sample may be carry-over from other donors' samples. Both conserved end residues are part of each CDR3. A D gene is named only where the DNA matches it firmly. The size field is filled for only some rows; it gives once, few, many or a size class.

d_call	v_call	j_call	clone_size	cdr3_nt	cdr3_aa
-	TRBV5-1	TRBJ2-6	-	TGCGCCAGCAGCTTGGCAGGGCGCTCTGGGGCCAACGTCCTGACTTTC	CASSLAGRSGANVLTF
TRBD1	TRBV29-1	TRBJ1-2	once	TGCAGCGTTGTCAACTCCGGGACAGGTTATGGTTACACCTTC	CSVVNSGTGYGYTF
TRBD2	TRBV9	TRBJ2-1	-	TGTGCCAGCAGCGTAGACTCTAGCGGTGGGTTCTCCTACAATGAGCAGTTCTTC	CASSVDSSGGFSYNEQFF
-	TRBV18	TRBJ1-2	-	TGTGCCAGCTCACCACCGGTCCCAGGTGGAGGCTACACCTTC	CASSPPVPGGGYTF
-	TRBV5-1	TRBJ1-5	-	TGCGCCAGCAGCTTGGCGGTGAATCAGCCCCAGCATTTT	CASSLAVNQPQHF
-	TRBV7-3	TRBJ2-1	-	TGTGCCAGCAGCTTCAGGGCCCACACGGATGAGCAGTTCTTC	CASSFRAHTDEQFF
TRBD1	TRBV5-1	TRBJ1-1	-	TGCGCCAGCAGCGGACAGGGGGGGAACACTGAAGCTTTCTTT	CASSGQGGNTEAFF
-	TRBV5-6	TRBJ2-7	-	TGTGCCAGCAGCTTGGCAGGAGGGCAGGGCTACGAGCAGTACTTC	CASSLAGGQGYEQYF
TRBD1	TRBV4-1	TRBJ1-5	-	TGCGCCAGCAGTGACAGGGCCTCAAATCAGCCCCAGCATTTT	CASSDRASNQPQHF
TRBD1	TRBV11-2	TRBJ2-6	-	TGTGCCAGCACTCTTATGGGACAGGGGGCTGGGGCCAACGTCCTGACTTTC	CASTLMGQGAGANVLTF
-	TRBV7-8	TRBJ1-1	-	TGTGCCAGCATCCCCGGGATGGGAGGGAGAGTCGGTGAAGCTTTCTTT	CASIPGMGGRVGEAFF
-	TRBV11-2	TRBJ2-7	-	TGTGCCAGCAGCATGGGCTATCCCAGGTTGTGGTTC	CASSMGYPRLWF
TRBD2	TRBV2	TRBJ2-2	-	TGTGCCAGCAGTCGACTAGCGGTGAACACCGGGGAGCTGTTTTTT	CASSRLAVNTGELFF
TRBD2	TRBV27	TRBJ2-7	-	TGTGCCAGCAGTTCGGGACTAGCCCGCTACGAGCAGTACTTC	CASSSGLARYEQYF
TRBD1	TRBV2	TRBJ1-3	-	TGTGCCACCACGGGACAGGGCCCTGGAAACACCATATATTTT	CATTGQGPGNTIYF
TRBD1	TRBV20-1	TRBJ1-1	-	TGCAGTGCTAGAGGGACAGGGACAGCTTTCTTT	CSARGTGTAFF
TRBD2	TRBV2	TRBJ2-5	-	TGTGCCAGCAGTCAAAGACTAGCGGGAGAGGGAGAGACCCAGTACTTC	CASSQRLAGEGETQYF
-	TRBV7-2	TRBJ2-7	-	TGTGCCAGCAGCTTAGCTATGGGGGCCTCTCGCGAGCAGTACTTC	CASSLAMGASREQYF
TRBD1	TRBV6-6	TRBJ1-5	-	TGTGCCAGCAGTTTAAGACAGGGGGCTGGGTCCCAGCATTTT	CASSLRQGAGSQHF
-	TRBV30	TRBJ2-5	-	TGTGCCTGGAGTCCATCTACCACGGGAGAGACCCAGTACTTC	CAWSPSTTGETQYF
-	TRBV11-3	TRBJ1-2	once	TGTGCCAGCAGTTCGCAGGGGTCCTATGGCTACACCTTC	CASSSQGSYGYTF
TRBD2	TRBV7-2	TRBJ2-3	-	TGTGCCAGCAGCCCGCTGTGGCTAGCGGGAGGGCAAACAGATACGCAGTATTTT	CASSPLWLAGGQTDTQYF
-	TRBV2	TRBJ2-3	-	TGTGCCAGCAGGGCAGGCTCCACTTCAGATACGCAGTATTTT	CASRAGSTSDTQYF
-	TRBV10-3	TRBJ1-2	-	TGTGCCATCAGGGGGAGGGGCGGCAACTATGGCTACACCTTC	CAIRGRGGNYGYTF
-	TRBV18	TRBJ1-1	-	TGTGCCAGCTCAGGCATGACAATGAACACTGAAGCTTTCTTT	CASSGMTMNTEAFF
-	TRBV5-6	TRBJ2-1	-	TGTGCCAGCTTTAGGGGGGGCAATGAGCAGTTCTTC	CASFRGGNEQFF
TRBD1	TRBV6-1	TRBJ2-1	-	TGTGCCAGCAGTGGTTGGGGGACAGGGACATACAATGAGCAGTTCTTC	CASSGWGTGTYNEQFF
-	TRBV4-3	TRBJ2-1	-	TGCGCCAGCAGCCCATGGCGGGGAGTAGCCAATGAGCAGTTCTTC	CASSPWRGVANEQFF
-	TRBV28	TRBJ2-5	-	TGTGCCAGCAGTTTACTGTCCAGGGCCGGGTTAAAGACCCAGTACTTC	CASSLLSRAGLKTQYF
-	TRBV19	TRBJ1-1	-	TGTGCCAGTAGTATTGAGGTCTCTACTGAAGCTTTCTTT	CASSIEVSTEAFF
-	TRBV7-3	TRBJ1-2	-	TGTGCCAGCAGCTTAGGGGGGTCTGGCTATGGCTACACCTTC	CASSLGGSGYGYTF
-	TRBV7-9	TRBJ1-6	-	TGTGCCAGCAGCTTACTGAGCAACTATAATTCACCCCTCCACTTT	CASSLLSNYNSPLHF
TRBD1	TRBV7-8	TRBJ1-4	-	TGTGCCAGCAGCACGACAGGGATAGGAGAAAAACTGTTTTTT	CASSTTGIGEKLFF
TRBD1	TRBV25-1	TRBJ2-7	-	TGTGCCAGCCGGAGGACGGGACAGGGTGGCTACGAGCAGTACTTC	CASRRTGQGGYEQYF
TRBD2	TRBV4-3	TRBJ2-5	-	TGCGCCAGCAGCCAATGGTTAGCGGGAGGAGAGACCCAGTACTTC	CASSQWLAGGETQYF
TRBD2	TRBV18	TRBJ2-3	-	TGTGCCAGCTCACCAGGAGCGGGGGCCTCCACAGATACGCAGTATTTT	CASSPGAGASTDTQYF
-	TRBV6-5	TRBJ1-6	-	TGTGCCAGCGGCCTCACGCAACTGACAAATTCACCCCTCCACTTT	CASGLTQLTNSPLHF
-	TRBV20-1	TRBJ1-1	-	TGCAGTGCCTTTAAGAACACTGAAGCTTTCTTT	CSAFKNTEAFF
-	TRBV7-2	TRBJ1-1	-	TGTGCCAGCAGCTTGGGAGGGGGGTACACTGAAGCTTTCTTT	CASSLGGGYTEAFF
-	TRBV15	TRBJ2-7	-	TGTGCCACCAGCAGAGATCGAGCCGGGAGAGATAACGAGCAGTACTTC	CATSRDRAGRDNEQYF
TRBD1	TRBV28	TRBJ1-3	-	TGTGCCAGCAGTCCCCGGGGCAGGGGGCGAGGAGGGAACACCATATATTTT	CASSPRGRGRGGNTIYF
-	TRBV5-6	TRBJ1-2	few	TGTGCCAGCAGCTTAGGAGGGGCCTATGGCTACACCTTC	CASSLGGAYGYTF
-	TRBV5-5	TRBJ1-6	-	TGTGCCAGCAGCGAATGGGACAAGGGAGACTCCTATAATTCACCCCTCCACTTT	CASSEWDKGDSYNSPLHF
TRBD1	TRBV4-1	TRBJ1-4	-	TGCGCCAGCAGCCAAGGCGGGACAGGTGAAAAACTGTTTTTT	CASSQGGTGEKLFF